Described below is a single T cell receptor beta chain sequence and its context. This sample stems from a study of blood T cell repertoires in COVID-19. This table comes from immunoSEQ multiplex PCR, and its TCRdb copy is limited to in-frame clones, with some not included. The sample holds some 410,000 clones, around 87% seen once. This CDR3 is built from 16 residues. Germline V CDR1 and CDR2: MGHRA, YSYEKL. Losses at the gene ends were 4 bases for V and 1 base for J; bases not matched to a gene: 3. J is TRBJ2-7 and V is TRBV4-1; 14 bases match TRBD2. Input material: PBMCs or T cells enriched from blood (not recorded which). The source of this sequence is a woman younger than 45 with acute COVID-19. CDR3 nucleotide sequence: TGCGCCAGCAGCCGCGGACTAGCGGGGGGTTCCTACGAGCAGTACTTC. It yields the protein CASSRGLAGGSYEQYF.